The present T cell receptor (beta chain) was sequenced within a study of blood T cells in healthy people across ages. Germline V lookup: CDR1 KGHDR, CDR2 SFDVKD. Trimming took 3 bases from V and 2 from J, leaving 12 bases between them. The CDR3 has 15 amino acids. Whenever a sample was processed, at least 6 million PBMCs were isolated. The use of a sample-barcoded 5' primer and a J-beta primer mix characterized a second PCR of roughly 6 to 12 cycles. CDR3-containing paired-end reads numbered at least 2.5 million in each sample. TCRdb ran MiXCR on the 5' RACE reads and lists one entry per CDR3 protein. The repertoire holds around 800,000 distinct CDR3 sequences, about 59% seen once, with about a quarter in the top ten.

The sample was blood. The chain uses TRBV24-1 and TRBJ2-5; D is possibly TRBD1 (6 bases). This sequence was found in a young man in good health. CDR3 amino acids: CATSDPQTGQETQYF. The DNA of the CDR3 is TGTGCCACCAGTGATCCCCAGACAGGACAAGAGACCCAGTACTTC.